The following is a T cell receptor (beta chain) sequence with its context. Its antigen remains unknown. The data stem from a study of identical twins' blood T cells. Study-level findings and limits: Shared CDR3 clonotype counts tracked mainly the product of cloneset sizes.

Sample barcodes were added at both library ends during cDNA synthesis. TCRdb processed the 5' RACE reads anew with MiXCR; each CDR3 protein has one entry. The sample consists of 350,000 to 400,000 distinct CDR3 sequences, 28% of them appearing once. The V gene's germline CDR1 is DFQATT and CDR2 SNEGSKA (reference sequence). The CDR3 length is 15 residues. Trimming pared 1 base from V and 5 bases from J, leaving 15 bases between. Sample: PBMCs. This rearrangement joins TRBV20-1 to TRBJ1-5; D not certain. The sequence was collected from a woman aged 18 to 55 in good health. The CDR3 region is CSARVGTVSDQPQHF. The CDR3 DNA reads as TGCAGTGCTAGAGTAGGAACAGTTTCCGATCAGCCCCAGCATTTT.